Each of the 17 T cell receptor beta chains below was sequenced from the same sample in a study of blood T cell repertoires in COVID-19. The table came from immunoSEQ multiplex PCR; TCRdb's copy has only in-frame clones and leaves some out. The sample shows approximately 140,000 clones, under 90% of them seen only once. The sequenced material came from peripheral blood. These receptors all stem from a human donor in a cohort sampled during active COVID-19.

There are a few counts of this clone. The rearrangement links TRBV5-4 to TRBJ2-2; 8 positions agree with TRBD2. Trimming cost V 4 bases and J 1 base; bases outside gene matches: 9. The germline V gene encodes CDR1 SGHNT and CDR2 YYREEE (reference sequence). This CDR3 is 17 amino acids long. The CDR3 loop is CASSPPRSGRNTGELFF. CDR3 nucleotide sequence: TGTGCCAGCAGCCCCCCCAGGAGCGGGAGGAACACCGGGGAGCTGTTTTTT.

The chain has TRBV4-1 and TRBJ1-3; tentatively, D is TRBD1 (5 bases). The V end lost 4 bases, the J end lost 0 bases, and 10 bases lay between the germline ends. The germline V gene has CDR1 MGHRA and CDR2 YSYEKL. This CDR3 comprises 15 residues. For the CDR3, the DNA is TGCGCCAGCAGCCCCCAGACAGTCTCTGGAAACACCATATATTTT. Protein: CASSPQTVSGNTIYF.

As concerns this clone: The sample holds other DNA sequences that translate to the same CDR3. The rearrangement uses TRBV4-3 and TRBJ1-2; D is uncertain. Trimming removed 1 base from V and 3 bases from J, with 12 bases in between. CDR3 length: 15 amino acids. Germline V lookup: CDR1 LGHNA, CDR2 YSLEER. CDR3 coding DNA: TGCGCCAGCAGCCAAGTGGGTCCGACTGACTATGGCTACACCTTC. Residues: CASSQVGPTDYGYTF.

The rearrangement joins TRBV9 to TRBJ1-3; TRBD1 matches at 7 bases. Germline V gives CDR1 SGDLS, CDR2 YYNGEE. This CDR3 comprises 15 residues. V lost 3 bases, J lost 9 bases, and 12 bases stayed unmatched. CDR3 DNA sequence: TGTGCCAGCAGCGCGACAGGGAACGAGTTCGGCACCATATATTTT. Translation: CASSATGNEFGTIYF. Variable domain in full (rest from reference TRBV9 and TRBJ1-3): DSGVTQTPKHLITATGQRVTLRCSPRSGDLSVYWYQQSLDQGLQFLIQYYNGEERAKGNILERFSAQQFPDLHSELNLSSLELGDSALYFCASSATGNEFGTIYFGEGSWLTVV.

This chain connects TRBV11-2 to TRBJ1-1; 8 positions agree with TRBD1. Unmatched junction bases numbered 9, after V lost 5 bases and J lost 10 bases. The CDR3 extends over 13 amino acids. Germline values: CDR1 SGHAT, CDR2 FQNNGV. The CDR3, as DNA: TGTGCCAGCAGCGAAGGACAGGGTTTGCGAGCTTTCTTT. This translates into CASSEGQGLRAFF.

This rearrangement joins TRBV12-5 to TRBJ1-2, with TRBD1 matching over 7 bases. In germline, CDR1 is LGHNT, CDR2 FRNRAP. CDR3 size: 14 residues. Trimming cost V 0 bases and J 6 bases; bases outside gene matches: 4. CDR3: CASGLVPGGHGYTF. The CDR3 DNA reads TGTGCTAGTGGTTTGGTGCCAGGGGGGCATGGCTACACCTTC.

The V and J genes are TRBV3-1 (or the pseudogene TRBV3-2) and TRBJ2-5, with 7 bases identical to TRBD1. The germline CDR1 and CDR2 sequences are LGHDT and YNNKEL (reference sequence). CDR3 length: 14 amino acids. The junction had 6 bases not matched to a gene; V was cut back by 4 bases and J by 4 bases. The CDR3 protein is CASSPRTGLETQYF. The CDR3 DNA sequence: TGTGCCAGCAGCCCCCGGACAGGACTAGAGACCCAGTACTTC.

The chain has TRBV18 and TRBJ1-2, with D perhaps matching TRBD1 (6 bases). The CDR3 loop spans 14 amino acids. V lost 2 bases to trimming and J lost 2 bases, with 9 bases between them. CDR1 and CDR2 (germline): KGHSH, LQKENI. CDR3: CASSPGTSNYGYTF. The CDR3 bases are TGTGCCAGCTCACCAGGGACAAGCAACTATGGCTACACCTTC.

V is TRBV7-9 and J is TRBJ1-2, with 9 positions matching TRBD1. The CDR3 consists of 19 residues. The V gene's germline CDR1 is SEHNR and CDR2 FQNEAQ (reference sequence). V lost 2 bases and J lost 1; bases outside the gene matches: 14. This chain's CDR3 is CASSLTRIEQGAGNYGYTF. The CDR3 DNA reads TGTGCCAGCAGCTTAACACGGATTGAACAGGGGGCTGGTAACTATGGCTACACCTTC.

This chain connects TRBV5-4 to TRBJ1-2; D gene ambiguous. CDR1 and CDR2 from the germline V gene are SGHNT and YYREEE (reference sequence). The CDR3 has 15 residues. The V end lost 3 bases, the J end lost 0 bases, and 12 bases lay between the germline ends. The DNA for the CDR3 is TGTGCCAGCAGCTATAACACAGTTTCTAACTATGGCTACACCTTC. Protein product: CASSYNTVSNYGYTF.

V usage is TRBV10-3 and J usage is TRBJ2-1, with 8 nucleotides matching TRBD2. The CDR3 covers 18 residues. Trimming removed 0 bases from V and 8 bases from J; junction bases left unmatched: 15. Germline CDR1 and CDR2: ENHRY and SYGVKD. Written as DNA, the CDR3 is TGTGCCATCAGTGAGTCGGTTCTAGCGGGTGCCGTGGGGGATGAGCAGTTCTTC. This gives the protein CAISESVLAGAVGDEQFF.

This clone was picked up a small number of times. The gene calls are TRBV7-2 and TRBJ1-4, with a possible D match to TRBD1 (5 bases). The CDR3 is 16 amino acids. V lost 0 bases to trimming and J lost 5 bases, with 13 bases between them. Germline V gene sequence: CDR1 SGHTA, CDR2 FQGNSA. For the CDR3, the DNA is TGTGCCAGCAGCTTAGCGGGCAGGGTCGGAAATGAAAAACTGTTTTTT. The encoded protein is CASSLAGRVGNEKLFF.

The chain recombines TRBV5-5 with TRBJ2-7, with D tentatively TRBD1 (5 bases). This CDR3 has 15 residues. CDR1 and CDR2 from the germline V gene are SGHKS and YYEKEE (reference sequence). V gave up 4 bases and J gave up 6 bases, with 20 bases separating them. CDR3 sequence: CASSTAGSLGREQYF. The CDR3 DNA reads as TGTGCCAGCAGCACAGCAGGGTCCCTCGGTCGCGAGCAGTACTTC. Combining the CDR3 with reference TRBV5-5 and TRBJ2-7 gives the whole variable domain DAGVTQSPTHLIKTRGQQVTLRCSPISGHKSVSWYQQVLGQGPQFIFQYYEKEERGRGNFPDRFSARQFPNYSSELNVNALLLGDSALYLCASSTAGSLGREQYFGPGTRLTVT.

This clone was observed once. A much larger clone lies a single base off, so this may be a read error. The V call is TRBV27, the J call TRBJ1-2, with D possibly being TRBD1 (6 bases). There are 13 residues in the CDR3. V lost 2 bases to trimming and J lost 2 bases, with 6 bases between them. Germline V gene data show CDR1 as MNHEY and CDR2 as SMNVEV (reference sequence). CDR3 DNA sequence: TGTGCCAGCAGTTTACAGGGGAACTATGGCTACACCTTC. It codes for CASSLQGNYGYTF.

The rearrangement joins TRBV7-2 to TRBJ1-4; maybe TRBD1 (6 bases). Germline CDR1 and CDR2: SGHTA and FQGNSA. The V end lost 3 bases, the J end lost 6 bases, and 14 bases lay between the germline ends. This CDR3 has 15 amino acids. CDR3 DNA sequence: TGTGCCAGCAGCTTTCCACTCTCAGGGGATGAAAAACTGTTTTTT. Protein sequence: CASSFPLSGDEKLFF. Full variable domain (remainder filled in from reference TRBV7-2 and TRBJ1-4): GAGVSQSPSNKVTEKGKDVELRCDPISGHTALYWYRQSLGQGLEFLIYFQGNSAPDKSGLPSDRFSAERTGGSVSTLTIQRTQQEDSAVYLCASSFPLSGDEKLFFGSGTQLSVL.

This clone was seen a few times. V and J are TRBV7-2 and TRBJ2-5; TRBD2 matches at 10 bases. The CDR3 runs 14 residues. Unmatched junction bases numbered 8, after V lost 6 bases and J lost 7 bases. CDR1 is SGHTA, CDR2 FQGNSA, per germline. CDR3 DNA: TGTGCCAGCAGGGTAGCGGGGGGCGAAGGGACCCAGTACTTC. Translation: CASRVAGGEGTQYF.

This clone was detected once. The chain is built from TRBV7-9 and TRBJ2-7; D remains ambiguous. V was pared by 1 base and J by 0 bases, with 13 bases between. The germline gives CDR1 SEHNR, CDR2 FQNEAQ (reference sequence). CDR3 length: 16 residues. The CDR3 DNA is TGTGCCAGCAGCTTAGAAGGCAGGCCTAACTCCTACGAGCAGTACTTC. Translating gives CASSLEGRPNSYEQYF.